This record concerns one TCR beta chain sequence. V was clipped by 1 base and J by 4 bases, with 16 bases between them. Germline CDR1 SQVTM, CDR2 ANQGSEA. The CDR3 totals 15 residues. This sample stems from a study of T cell changes during pregnancy in multiple sclerosis. The assay was immunoSEQ multiplex PCR, and TCRdb's table has in-frame clones only and misses some. The sample has about 40,000 clones, around nine tenths seen once. The sample in question was CD8+ T cells from peripheral blood mononuclear cells, obtained before pregnancy. This chain uses TRBV29-1 with TRBJ1-2, with D possibly TRBD1 on 6 matching bases. The receptor was isolated from a female donor with multiple sclerosis, enrolled in a pregnancy study. The CDR3 DNA reads as TGCAGCGTTGAAGGGACAGTGAACCACCTCTATGGCTACACCTTC. Residues: CSVEGTVNHLYGYTF. The whole variable domain, remainder taken from reference TRBV29-1 and TRBJ1-2, is SAVISQKPSRDICQRGTSLTIQCQVDSQVTMMFWYRQQPGQSLTLIATANQGSEATYESGFVIDKFPISRPNLTFSTLTVSNMSPEDSSIYLCSVEGTVNHLYGYTFGSGTRLTVV.